This T cell receptor (beta chain) emerged from a study of shared clonotypes between healthy human individuals. The data were produced by immunoSEQ multiplex PCR, yet TCRdb's version contains in-frame clones alone and is incomplete. The data show hundreds of thousands of clones, 95% to 96% seen once. The CDR3 has 13 amino acids. V lost 3 bases, J lost 10 bases, and 3 bases stayed unmatched. The germline V gene has CDR1 SGDLS and CDR2 YYNGEE. Naive CD8 cells comprised CD45RO-negative, CCR7-positively selected cells, excluding terminally differentiated effector memory CD45RA+ cells. Material: naive CD8+ T cells sorted from blood. The V call is TRBV9, the J call TRBJ2-1; 11 nucleotides align to TRBD2. This TCR derives from a woman aged 30 to 39 in good health. Written as DNA, the CDR3 is TGTGCCAGCAGCGGAAGACTAGCGGGAGAGCAGTTCTTC. Its protein product is CASSGRLAGEQFF.